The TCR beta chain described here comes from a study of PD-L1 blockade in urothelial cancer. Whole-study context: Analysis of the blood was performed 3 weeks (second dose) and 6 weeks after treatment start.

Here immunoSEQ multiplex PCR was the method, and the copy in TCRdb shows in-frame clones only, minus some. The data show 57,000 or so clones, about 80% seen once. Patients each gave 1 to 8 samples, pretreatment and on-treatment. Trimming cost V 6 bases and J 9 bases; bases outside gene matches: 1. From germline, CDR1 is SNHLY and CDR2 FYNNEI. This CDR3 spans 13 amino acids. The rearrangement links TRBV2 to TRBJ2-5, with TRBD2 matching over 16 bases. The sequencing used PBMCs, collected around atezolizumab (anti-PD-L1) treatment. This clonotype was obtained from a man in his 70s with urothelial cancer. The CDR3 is CASRGTSGRAQYF. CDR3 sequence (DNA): TGTGCCAGCAGGGGGACTAGCGGGAGGGCCCAGTACTTC.